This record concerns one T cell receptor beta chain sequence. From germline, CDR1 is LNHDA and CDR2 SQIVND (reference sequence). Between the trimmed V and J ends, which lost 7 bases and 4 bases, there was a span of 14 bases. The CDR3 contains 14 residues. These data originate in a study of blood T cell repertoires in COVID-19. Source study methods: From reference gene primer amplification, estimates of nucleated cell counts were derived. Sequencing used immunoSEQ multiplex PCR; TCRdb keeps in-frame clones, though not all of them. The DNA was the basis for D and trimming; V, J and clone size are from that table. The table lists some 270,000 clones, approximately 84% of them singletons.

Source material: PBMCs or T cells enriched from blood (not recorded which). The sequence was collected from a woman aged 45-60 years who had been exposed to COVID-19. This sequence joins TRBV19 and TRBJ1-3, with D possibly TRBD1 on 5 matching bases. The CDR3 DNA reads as TGTGCCAGTAAGGTTCAGGGCTACGGAAACACCATATATTTT. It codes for CASKVQGYGNTIYF.